The T cell receptor beta chain described here comes from a study of blood T cell repertoires in COVID-19 (dated by TCRdb to the early 2020s). With regard to the full study: Samples from collaborators originated in the United States, Italy and Spain and spanned both the acute and convalescent phases of COVID-19. Sample metadata almost always included a de-identified subject ID, COVID-19 status, age in years and sex. The repertoires were released in a freely available public database meant as a resource for research on the immune response to SARS-CoV-2. The samples were drawn from two sources: the first 160 participants of the ongoing ImmuneRACE study, and 1,200 or so subjects contributed by 6 global collaborators. Where available, HLA class I and class II types were obtained from metadata supplied by the sample provider rather than from assay-based typing. The dataset comprised deeply sampled blood TCRbeta repertoires from subjects exposed to, actively infected with, or recovered from COVID-19. The material from the prospective study consisted of cDNA or gDNA derived from T cells, B-cell-depleted T cells, or PBMCs. Overall study results and their limits: Clinical and demographic metadata were provided uncurated, with the amount varying by source and participant.

TCRbeta CDR3 regions were amplified from genomic DNA by means of the immunoSEQ Assay, a bias-controlled multiplex PCR. For the original study's pipeline: The number of nucleated cells in each sample was estimated by amplification of reference gene primers within the assay. Sequence reads were collapsed and filtered to measure the absolute abundance of every unique TCRbeta CDR3 rearrangement. For each sample, productive Simpson clonality was calculated as the square root of Simpson's diversity index across productive rearrangements. TCRdb retrieved this table from immuneACCESS and kept in-frame rearrangements only. Not all clones are present; in checked studies, unresolved V genes account for under half, and no reason is known for the remainder. That table is the source of V, J and clone size, and D and trimming were worked out from the DNA. The sample table records hundreds of thousands of clones; around 85% of these occur just once. Together, the top ten hold roughly 0.69% of the sample.

Between the V and J ends, shortened by 3 bases and 4 bases respectively, the junction contains 9 bases. From the cysteine up to the phenylalanine, the CDR3 has a length of 13 residues. Only the CDR3 DNA is retained, 39 bases long and in frame from the first base. The germline V gene (reference sequence) provides CDR1 LNHDA and CDR2 SQIVND. Whole blood was collected in K2EDTA tubes by collaborating institutions according to the institutions' own protocols. For TCRbeta analysis, collaborator samples were shipped as frozen whole blood, as isolated PBMCs, or as DNA extracted from either sample type. Regarding this clone: The antigen it binds to is not known. No base quality information exists; no much larger clone differs at one position.

The specimen was peripheral blood. This receptor was taken from a man in his forties with acute or convalescent COVID-19. The chain employs TRBV19 and TRBJ2-5, with the D gene not clear enough to name. The DNA is as follows: TGTGCCAGTAGTATTGGGCAGACAGAGACCCAGTACTTC. Protein translation: CASSIGQTETQYF.